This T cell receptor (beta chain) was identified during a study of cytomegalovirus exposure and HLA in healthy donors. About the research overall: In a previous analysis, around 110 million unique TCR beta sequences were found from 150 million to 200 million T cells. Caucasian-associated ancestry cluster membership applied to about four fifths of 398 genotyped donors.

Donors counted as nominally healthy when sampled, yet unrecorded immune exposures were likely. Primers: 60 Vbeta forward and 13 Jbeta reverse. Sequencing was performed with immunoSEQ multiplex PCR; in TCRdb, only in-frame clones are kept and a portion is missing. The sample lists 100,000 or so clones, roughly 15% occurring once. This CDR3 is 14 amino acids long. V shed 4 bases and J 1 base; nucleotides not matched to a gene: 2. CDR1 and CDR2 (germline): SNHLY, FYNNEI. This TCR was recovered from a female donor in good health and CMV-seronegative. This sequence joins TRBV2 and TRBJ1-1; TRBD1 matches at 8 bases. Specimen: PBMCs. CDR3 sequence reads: CASSAGTGNTEAFF. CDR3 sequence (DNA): TGTGCCAGCAGTGCTGGGACAGGGAACACTGAAGCTTTCTTT.